This T cell receptor beta chain was retrieved from a study of patients and donors after allogeneic stem cell transplantation. The CDR3 spans 17 residues. From germline, CDR1 is SGHTA and CDR2 FQGNSA. Deletions cut 0 bases from V and 0 bases from J, with 12 bases between. TCRdb reanalysed the RT-PCR reads using MiXCR and keeps one entry per CDR3 protein. This sample has 9,000 to 10,000 distinct CDR3 sequences, with approximately 5.9% found just once. The sequence was collected from a human donor who was either an allogeneic HSCT recipient or a stem cell or donor lymphocyte infusion donor (not recorded which). It is not recorded whose cells these are; they may come from a transplant donor. The sequenced material came from blood, either unsorted or a sorted T cell fraction (not recorded which). The chain carries TRBV7-2 and TRBJ2-1, with D possibly being TRBD2 (6 bases). This chain's CDR3 is CASSLAPLASSYNEQFF. For the CDR3, the DNA is TGTGCCAGCAGCTTAGCGCCCCTAGCGTCCTCCTACAATGAGCAGTTCTTC.